This TCR beta chain was recorded in a study of blood T cell repertoires in COVID-19. Per the original methods: Estimation of nucleated cell counts relied on the amplification of reference gene primers. Profiling relied on immunoSEQ multiplex PCR, and the TCRdb table lists in-frame clones only, not all of them. The V and J calls and clone size were taken over from that table, and D and trimming were inferred from the DNA. The sample yields roughly 360,000 clones, around 86% seen once. The CDR3 sequence is 13 residues long. Germline V gene data show CDR1 as MNHEY and CDR2 as SVGAGI. The trim removed 6 bases at V and 9 bases at J, leaving 5 bases unmatched. Enrollees, about 18 to 95 years old, lived in 20 to 25 US areas. Participants were placed into cohorts based on the clinical history they reported. All recovered Cohort 3 donors got two negative PCRs, got clearance, or saw symptom resolution.

Input material: PBMCs or T cells enriched from blood (not recorded which). This clonotype originated in a woman aged 45-60 years who had recovered from COVID-19. The chain is built from TRBV6-5 and TRBJ1-6; TRBD1 matches 7 bases. The CDR3 here is CASRRQGSSPLHF. The CDR3 DNA is TGTGCCAGCAGGAGACAGGGCTCTTCACCCCTCCACTTT.